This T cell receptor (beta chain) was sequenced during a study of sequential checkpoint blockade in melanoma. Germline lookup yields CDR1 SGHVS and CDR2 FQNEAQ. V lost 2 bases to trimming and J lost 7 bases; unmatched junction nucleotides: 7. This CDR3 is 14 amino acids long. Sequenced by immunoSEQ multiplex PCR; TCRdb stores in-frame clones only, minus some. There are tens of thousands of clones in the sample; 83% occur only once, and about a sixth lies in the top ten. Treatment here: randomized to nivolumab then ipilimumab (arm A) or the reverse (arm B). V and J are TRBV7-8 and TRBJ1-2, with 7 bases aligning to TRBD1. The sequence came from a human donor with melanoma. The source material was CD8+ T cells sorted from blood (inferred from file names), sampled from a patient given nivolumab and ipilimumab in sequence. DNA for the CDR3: TGTGCCAGCAGCTTAAGCCAGGGGGGAGTTGGCTACACCTTC. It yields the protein CASSLSQGGVGYTF.